This T cell receptor beta chain is from a study of T cells in Graves' hyperthyroidism and ophthalmopathy. Findings of the study overall: Most thyroid clonotypes expanded above 0.001 appeared in blood too.

Researchers amplified the TCR beta CDR3 regions from RNA transcripts. In the first-round RT-PCR of the TCR CDR3, the HTBI primer set was used. In TCRdb, the multiplex PCR reads were re-called with MiXCR into one record per CDR3 protein. The data contain 460,000 or so distinct CDR3 sequences, 14% of them singletons. The germline V gene encodes CDR1 SNHLY and CDR2 FYNNEI. This CDR3 spans 13 amino acids. On this clonotype: Its antigen is unidentified. Just one base apart from a much larger clone, this may be a read error.

This sequence originates from a young woman with Graves' hyperthyroidism. The sample taken for sequencing was blood. The chain is built from TRBV2 and TRBJ1-1; the D is unclear. The CDR3: CVSIRGINTEAFF. The CDR3 DNA follows: TGTGTCAGCATTAGAGGGATAAACACTGAAGCTTTCTTT.